In its sample, the clone carrying this T cell receptor (beta chain) was seen many times. This entry comes from a study of early T cells in non-severe SARS-CoV-2 infection. Germline lookup yields CDR1 MNHEY and CDR2 SVGEGT. Trimming removed 7 bases from V and 1 base from J, with 9 bases in between. This CDR3 contains 13 residues. Each CDR3 protein gets one entry after TCRdb re-called the 5' RACE reads with MiXCR. The sample has more than 50,000 distinct CDR3 sequences; 10% to 15% are singletons. Sequencing was carried out using whole blood. The chain has TRBV6-2 or TRBV6-3 and TRBJ2-3; D is undetermined. The TCR was taken from an adult who was a healthcare worker with PCR-confirmed SARS-CoV-2 infection or an uninfected control (not recorded which). CDR3 region: CASNGYRTDTQYF. The CDR3 DNA sequence: TGTGCCAGCAACGGATACCGCACAGATACGCAGTATTTT.